Shown below are 8 T cell receptor beta chains from a single sample sequenced in a study of blood T cell repertoires in COVID-19. Method: immunoSEQ multiplex PCR; TCRdb's copy keeps in-frame clones and lacks some. The sample lists some 94,000 clones, over 70% occurring once. The sequenced sample was peripheral blood. These receptors were collected from a human donor in a cohort sampled during active COVID-19.

The chain recombines TRBV24-1 with TRBJ2-3, with TRBD2 matching over 9 bases. CDR1 is KGHDR and CDR2 is SFDVKD in the germline V gene. V shed 5 bases and J 3 bases; nucleotides not matched to a gene: 2. CDR3 size: 14 residues. CDR3 amino acids: CATSGLAGTDTQYF. Here the CDR3 DNA reads TGTGCCACCAGTGGTCTAGCGGGAACAGATACGCAGTATTTT.

The chain recombines TRBV27 with TRBJ1-1; the match to TRBD1 covers 9 bases. Trimming at V came to 5 bases and at J to 0 bases, leaving 4 bases not matched to a gene. Per germline, CDR1 MNHEY and CDR2 SMNVEV (reference sequence). The CDR3 is made up of 15 amino acids. In DNA form, the CDR3 reads TGTGCCAGCAGTCCGGGACAGGGAATGAACACTGAAGCTTTCTTT. Its protein is CASSPGQGMNTEAFF.

This chain links TRBV27 with TRBJ1-1; TRBD1 matches 8 bases. This CDR3 is 16 amino acids long. Germline V gene data show CDR1 as MNHEY and CDR2 as SMNVEV (reference sequence). Trimming took 5 bases from V and 5 from J; bases not matched to a gene: 13. The CDR3 loop is CASSRGQAPGGTEAFF. The DNA for the CDR3 is TGTGCCAGCAGTCGGGGACAGGCCCCTGGGGGGACTGAAGCTTTCTTT.

The chain combines TRBV19 with TRBJ2-3, with D possibly matching TRBD2 (6 bases). Per germline, CDR1 LNHDA and CDR2 SQIVND (reference sequence). The CDR3 sequence is 14 residues long. The V gene lost 5 bases and the J gene lost 6 bases, with 15 bases spanning the gap. The CDR3 DNA sequence: TGTGCCAGTAGTCGGGGGACGTTTAGGGATACGCAGTATTTT. Its protein is CASSRGTFRDTQYF.

The chain is built from TRBV19 and TRBJ2-7, with TRBD2 matching over 7 bases. CDR3 length: 13 residues. In germline, CDR1 is LNHDA, CDR2 SQIVND (reference sequence). Losses at the gene ends were 9 bases for V and 3 bases for J; bases not matched to a gene: 8. The CDR3 DNA is TGTGCCAGAATGTGGCGGGAGAGCTACGAGCAGTACTTC. Its translation is CARMWRESYEQYF.

A single count supports this clone. The chain is built from TRBV5-1 and TRBJ2-1; weak D call: TRBD1 (6 bases). The CDR3 is 14 residues long. Between the trimmed V and J ends, which lost 0 bases and 7 bases, there was a span of 11 bases. Per the germline V gene, CDR1 is SGHRS and CDR2 is YFSETQ. The CDR3 region has the DNA TGCGCCAGCAGCTTGGGCCCCACAGGGAATGAGCAGTTCTTC. It encodes CASSLGPTGNEQFF.

CDR3 amino acids: CASSLRTSGRGNEQFF. Written as DNA, the CDR3 is TGCGCCAGCAGCCTCAGGACTAGCGGGAGGGGGAATGAGCAGTTCTTC. This chain joins TRBV5-1 and TRBJ2-1; 15 bases align to TRBD2. This CDR3 contains 16 residues. The V and J ends lost 4 bases and 7 bases, in that order; junction bases with no gene match: 6. Germline lookup yields CDR1 SGHRS and CDR2 YFSETQ.

This chain connects TRBV10-1 to TRBJ2-1; TRBD2 matches at 7 bases. Germline lookup yields CDR1 WNHNN and CDR2 SYGVQD (reference sequence). The CDR3 length is 15 residues. The junction had 3 bases not matched to a gene; V was cut back by 0 bases and J by 4 bases. Here the CDR3 reads CASSESKAGYNEQFF. The CDR3 DNA sequence: TGCGCCAGCAGTGAGTCGAAAGCGGGATACAATGAGCAGTTCTTC.